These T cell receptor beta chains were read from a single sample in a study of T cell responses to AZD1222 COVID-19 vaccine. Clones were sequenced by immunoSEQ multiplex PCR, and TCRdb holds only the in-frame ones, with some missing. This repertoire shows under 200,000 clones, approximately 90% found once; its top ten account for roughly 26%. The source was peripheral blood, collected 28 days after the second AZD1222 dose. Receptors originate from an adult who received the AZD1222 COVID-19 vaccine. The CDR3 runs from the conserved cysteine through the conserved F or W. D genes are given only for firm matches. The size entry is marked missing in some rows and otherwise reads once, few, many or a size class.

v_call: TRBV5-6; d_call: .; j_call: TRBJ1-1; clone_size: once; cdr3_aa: CASRFSGMNTEAFF; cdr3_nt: TGTGCCAGCAGGTTCAGTGGGATGAACACTGAAGCTTTCTTT
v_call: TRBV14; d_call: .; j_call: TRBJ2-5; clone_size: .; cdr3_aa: CASSQDLASGTQYF; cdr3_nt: TGTGCCAGCAGCCAAGATCTGGCGTCGGGGACCCAGTACTTC
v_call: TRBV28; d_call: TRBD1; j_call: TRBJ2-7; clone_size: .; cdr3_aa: CASSLNAQGSEQYF; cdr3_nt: TGTGCCAGCAGTTTAAATGCACAGGGGAGCGAGCAGTACTTC
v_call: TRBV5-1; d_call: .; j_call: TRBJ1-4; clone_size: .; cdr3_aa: CASSWDTATNEKLFF; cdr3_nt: TGCGCCAGCAGCTGGGACACTGCAACTAATGAAAAACTGTTTTTT
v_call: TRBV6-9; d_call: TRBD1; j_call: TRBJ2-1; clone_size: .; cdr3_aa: CASSWDRGSYNEQFF; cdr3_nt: TGTGCCAGCAGTTGGGACAGGGGATCCTACAATGAGCAGTTCTTC
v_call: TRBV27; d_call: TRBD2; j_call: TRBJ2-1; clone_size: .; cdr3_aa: CASSLAGARNNEQFF; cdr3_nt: TGTGCCAGCAGTTTAGCGGGAGCCCGGAACAATGAGCAGTTCTTC
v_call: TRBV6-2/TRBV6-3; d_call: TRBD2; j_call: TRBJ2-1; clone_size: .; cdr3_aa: CASSYSSGRASNEQFF; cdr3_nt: TGTGCCAGCAGTTACTCGAGCGGGAGAGCTTCCAATGAGCAGTTCTTC
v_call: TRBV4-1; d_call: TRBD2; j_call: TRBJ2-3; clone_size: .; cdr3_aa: CASSQGLAGAATDTQYF; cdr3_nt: TGCGCCAGCAGCCAGGGACTAGCGGGAGCCGCCACAGATACGCAGTATTTT
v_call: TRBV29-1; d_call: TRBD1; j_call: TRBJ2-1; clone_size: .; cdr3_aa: CSVAGQGNEQFF; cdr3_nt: TGCAGCGTTGCAGGACAGGGTAATGAGCAGTTCTTC
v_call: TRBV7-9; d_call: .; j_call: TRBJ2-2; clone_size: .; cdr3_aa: CASSLDWAGELFF; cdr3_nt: TGTGCCAGCAGCTTAGATTGGGCCGGGGAGCTGTTTTTT
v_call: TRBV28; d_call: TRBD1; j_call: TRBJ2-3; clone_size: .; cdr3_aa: CASSPLGQGKADTQYF; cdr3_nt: TGTGCCAGCAGCCCCCTGGGACAGGGCAAGGCAGATACGCAGTATTTT
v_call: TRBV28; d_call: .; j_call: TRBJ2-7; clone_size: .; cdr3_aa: CASSLPETGHEQYF; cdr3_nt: TGTGCCAGCAGTTTACCCGAAACCGGCCACGAGCAGTACTTC
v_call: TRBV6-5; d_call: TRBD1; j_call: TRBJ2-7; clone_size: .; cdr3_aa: CASTSGTGGFYEQYF; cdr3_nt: TGTGCCAGCACTTCCGGGACAGGGGGGTTCTACGAGCAGTACTTC
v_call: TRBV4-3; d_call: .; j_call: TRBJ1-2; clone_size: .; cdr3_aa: CASSQDRQAQYTVYGYTF; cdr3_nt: TGCGCCAGCAGCCAAGACCGACAGGCCCAATATACAGTCTATGGCTACACCTTC
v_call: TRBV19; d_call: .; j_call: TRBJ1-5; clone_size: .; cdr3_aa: CASRGIQDYQPQHF; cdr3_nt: TGTGCCAGTAGGGGTATACAGGACTATCAGCCCCAGCATTTT
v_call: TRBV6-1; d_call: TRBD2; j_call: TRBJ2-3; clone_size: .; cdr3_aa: CASSESGTSLGTDTQYF; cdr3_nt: TGTGCCAGCAGTGAATCTGGGACTAGCTTGGGCACAGATACGCAGTATTTT
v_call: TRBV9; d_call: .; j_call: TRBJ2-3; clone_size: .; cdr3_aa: CASSVGALGTDTQYF; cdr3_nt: TGTGCCAGCAGCGTAGGGGCCTTGGGCACAGATACGCAGTATTTT
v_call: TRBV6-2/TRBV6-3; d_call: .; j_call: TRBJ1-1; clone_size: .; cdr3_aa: CASSYPKGLQNRAEAFF; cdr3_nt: TGTGCCAGCAGTTACCCTAAGGGACTCCAAAATCGCGCTGAAGCTTTCTTT
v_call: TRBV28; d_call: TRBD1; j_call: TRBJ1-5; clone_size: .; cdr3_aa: CASHPAGQGNQPQHF; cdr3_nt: TGTGCCAGCCACCCCGCGGGACAGGGAAATCAGCCCCAGCATTTT
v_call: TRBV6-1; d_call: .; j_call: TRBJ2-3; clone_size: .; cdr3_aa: CASSEVHADTQYF; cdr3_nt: TGTGCCAGCAGTGAAGTTCACGCAGATACGCAGTATTTT